This TCR beta chain was captured in a study of blood T cell repertoires in COVID-19. This CDR3 region has 14 residues. Trimming stripped 5 bases from V and 0 bases from J, with 10 bases between. Germline CDR1 is LNHDA and CDR2 is SQIVND (reference sequence). This clone was picked up one time. TCRdb keeps only in-frame clones here, not all; method: immunoSEQ multiplex PCR. The sample shows about 89,000 clones, about 88% of them seen only once. Input material: peripheral blood. This rearrangement joins TRBV19 to TRBJ1-1; D ambiguous. The source is a man older than 75 with active or convalescent COVID-19. The CDR3 coding sequence is TGTGCCAGTAGTCCTACGGTAATGAACACTGAAGCTTTCTTT. It specifies CASSPTVMNTEAFF. Full variable domain (outside the CDR3, taken from reference TRBV19 and TRBJ1-1): DGGITQSPKYLFRKEGQNVTLSCEQNLNHDAMYWYRQDPGQGLRLIYYSQIVNDFQKGDIAEGYSVSREKKESFPLTVTSAQKNPTAFYLCASSPTVMNTEAFFGQGTRLTVV.